These 26 T cell receptor beta chains were all obtained from the same sample, sequenced in a study of OX40 agonist ivuxolimab in advanced cancers. Assay: immunoSEQ multiplex PCR; the TCRdb copy retains only in-frame clones and omits some. The sample contains some 54,000 clones, 75% to 90% of which appear only once. Source: CD4+ or CD8+ T cells sorted from blood, taken in a trial of the OX40 agonist ivuxolimab. The receptors here all came from an adult with an advanced solid tumor such as melanoma, head and neck, liver or kidney cancer.

This clone was recorded a few times. The J gene is TRBJ2-7, the V gene TRBV7-9; 10 positions agree with TRBD2. The V gene end was trimmed by 1 base and the J gene end by 1 base; junction bases not matched to a gene: 4. This CDR3 spans 16 amino acids. Germline loops: CDR1 SEHNR, CDR2 FQNEAQ (reference sequence). The CDR3 region is CASSLGIAGGSYEQYF. In nucleotides, the CDR3 is TGTGCCAGCAGCTTAGGAATAGCGGGGGGATCCTACGAGCAGTACTTC.

This chain joins TRBV19 and TRBJ2-1; the match to TRBD1 covers 8 bases. V dropped 6 bases and J dropped 3; count of bases not matched to a gene: 4. This CDR3 spans 14 amino acids. Germline V CDR1 and CDR2: LNHDA, SQIVND (reference sequence). CDR3 bases: TGTGCCAGTAGAGGACAGGGAATCTACAATGAGCAGTTCTTC. Residues: CASRGQGIYNEQFF.

The chain recombines TRBV13 with TRBJ2-6; perhaps TRBD2 as D (5 bases). Trimming cost V 4 bases and J 4 bases, with 11 bases left between them. This CDR3 is 15 amino acids long. Germline V lookup: CDR1 PRHDT, CDR2 FYEKMQ (reference sequence). The CDR3 protein is CASSSIGEGANVLTF. CDR3 bases: TGTGCCAGCAGCTCAATCGGGGAGGGGGCCAACGTCCTGACTTTC.

The CDR3 nucleotides read TGCAGCGTTGAAGATCGGATAAGGGTTAACACCGGGGAGCTGTTTTTT. Protein: CSVEDRIRVNTGELFF. The chain combines TRBV29-1 with TRBJ2-2; D uncertain. The germline V gene encodes CDR1 SQVTM and CDR2 ANQGSEA. Trimming took 0 bases from V and 2 from J, leaving 13 bases between them. This CDR3 has 16 amino acids.

This clone has only a few counts. The chain joins TRBV19 to TRBJ1-1; TRBD1 is a possible D gene (5 bases). From germline, CDR1 is LNHDA and CDR2 SQIVND (reference sequence). CDR3 length equals 13 residues. V lost 5 bases, J lost 0 bases, and 7 bases lay in between. The CDR3 protein is CASSPGVNTEAFF. In nucleotides, the CDR3 is TGTGCCAGTAGTCCGGGGGTGAACACTGAAGCTTTCTTT.

The chain is built from TRBV6-5 and TRBJ2-1, with 8 nucleotides matching TRBD2. CDR3 length: 15 amino acids. V trimming: 0 bases; J trimming: 3 bases; junction bases outside the gene matches: 1. In germline, CDR1 is MNHEY, CDR2 SVGAGI. The chain's CDR3 is CASSYSAGGYNEQFF. CDR3 nucleotide sequence: TGTGCCAGCAGTTACTCGGCGGGGGGCTACAATGAGCAGTTCTTC.

This chain joins TRBV27 and TRBJ2-1; 8 nucleotides line up with TRBD1. From germline, CDR1 is MNHEY and CDR2 SMNVEV (reference sequence). J was trimmed by 1 base and V by 7 bases; bases with no gene match: 3. The CDR3 contains 14 residues. The CDR3 DNA reads TGTGCCAGCACGTGGACAGGGTCCTACAATGAGCAGTTCTTC. Translating it yields CASTWTGSYNEQFF.

J is TRBJ1-1 and V is TRBV13; D gene uncertain. The germline V gene encodes CDR1 PRHDT and CDR2 FYEKMQ (reference sequence). This CDR3 is 11 amino acids long. Trimming shortened V by 0 bases and J by 5 bases, and 1 base separated the two germline ends. The DNA of the CDR3 is TGTGCCAGCAGCTTAGGGACTGAAGCTTTCTTT. This gives the protein CASSLGTEAFF.

This clone was detected only once. The genes are TRBV29-1 and TRBJ1-2; no definite D call. The ends were cut back, 4 bases at V and 6 bases at J, with 18 bases in the middle. Germline CDR1 is SQVTM and CDR2 is ANQGSEA. The CDR3 has 14 residues. For the CDR3, the DNA is TGCAGCGTTGGCCCCCTTGGATTCCTCGATGGCTACACCTTC. Amino acids: CSVGPLGFLDGYTF. The entire variable domain, with the rest obtained from reference TRBV29-1 and TRBJ1-2, is as follows: SAVISQKPSRDICQRGTSLTIQCQVDSQVTMMFWYRQQPGQSLTLIATANQGSEATYESGFVIDKFPISRPNLTFSTLTVSNMSPEDSSIYLCSVGPLGFLDGYTFGSGTRLTVV.

This clone appeared a single time. The rearrangement links TRBV10-2 to TRBJ2-2; D is unclear. The V gene's germline CDR1 is WSHSY and CDR2 SAAADI. Trimming stripped 7 bases from V and 2 bases from J, with 20 bases between. The CDR3 has 17 amino acids. The CDR3 loop is CASTWVGWNYNTGELFF. CDR3 nucleotide sequence: TGCGCCAGCACCTGGGTTGGCTGGAATTATAACACCGGGGAGCTGTTTTTT.

V gene TRBV15 combines with J gene TRBJ2-1; D unclear. Per the germline V gene, CDR1 is LNHNV and CDR2 is YYDKDF (reference sequence). Trimming took 5 bases from V and 4 from J, leaving 12 bases between them. CDR3 length equals 14 residues. The CDR3 reads CATSLQSIYNEQFF. DNA for the CDR3: TGTGCCACCAGCCTACAGAGTATATACAATGAGCAGTTCTTC.

The chain carries TRBV6-1 and TRBJ1-1; TRBD1 matches 8 bases. The CDR3 is 14 amino acids. Germline lookup yields CDR1 MNHNS and CDR2 SASEGT. J lost 3 bases, V lost 4 bases, and 4 bases had no gene match. Here the CDR3 DNA reads TGTGCCAGCAGTGCCCGACAGGGGTACACTGAAGCTTTCTTT. Translated, it gives CASSARQGYTEAFF.

The V gene is TRBV7-9, the J gene TRBJ2-2; TRBD1 is a possible D gene (5 bases). Trimming removed 5 bases from V and 1 base from J, with 11 bases in between. This CDR3 spans 15 amino acids. CDR1 is SEHNR, CDR2 FQNEAQ, per germline (reference sequence). The CDR3 DNA follows: TGTGCCAGCAGCCTAACCGACAGGAACACCGGGGAGCTGTTTTTT. The encoded protein is CASSLTDRNTGELFF.

This sequence joins TRBV6-5 and TRBJ1-2; D is perhaps TRBD1 (5 bases). Per germline, CDR1 MNHEY and CDR2 SVGAGI. The ends were cut back, 2 bases at V and 4 bases at J, with 11 bases in the middle. This CDR3 has 14 amino acids. The DNA of the CDR3 is TGTGCCAGCAGTTACGGAAACAGGCGCTATGGCTACACCTTC. It yields the protein CASSYGNRRYGYTF.

The chain is built from TRBV5-1 and TRBJ2-7, with no clear D. This CDR3 has 13 residues. V was shortened by 5 bases and J by 0 bases, with 9 bases between the two germline ends. In germline, CDR1 is SGHRS, CDR2 YFSETQ. CDR3 bases: TGCGCCAGCAGATTTCCGGACTCCTACGAGCAGTACTTC. Residues: CASRFPDSYEQYF.

V usage is TRBV19 and J usage is TRBJ2-5, with D maybe TRBD1 (6 bases). CDR3 length: 13 amino acids. V lost 5 bases to trimming and J lost 5 bases, with 12 bases between them. Per the germline V gene, CDR1 is LNHDA and CDR2 is SQIVND (reference sequence). CDR3 loop: CASSPPRGETQYF. CDR3 nucleotide sequence: TGTGCCAGTAGTCCCCCGAGGGGGGAGACCCAGTACTTC.

The chain uses TRBV4-3 and TRBJ2-2, with 10 bases lining up with TRBD2. Trimming at V came to 1 base and at J to 4 bases, leaving 9 bases not matched to a gene. Germline V CDR1 and CDR2: LGHNA, YSLEER. The CDR3 covers 18 residues. The CDR3 reads CASSQALLKRGGTGELFF. CDR3 DNA sequence: TGCGCCAGCAGCCAAGCCCTTTTAAAGCGGGGGGGCACCGGGGAGCTGTTTTTT.

In its sample, this clone was seen once. V usage is TRBV5-1 and J usage is TRBJ2-7; 12 nucleotides agree with TRBD1. V was clipped by 4 bases and J by 6 bases; unmatched bases: 5. The CDR3 length is 14 residues. Germline V lookup: CDR1 SGHRS, CDR2 YFSETQ. Here the CDR3 reads CASSPGQGATEQYF. CDR3 bases: TGCGCCAGCAGCCCGGGACAGGGGGCCACCGAGCAGTACTTC.

The chain is built from TRBV30 and TRBJ1-2; D gene ambiguous. The CDR3 sequence is 13 residues long. Trimming took 2 bases from V and 8 from J, leaving 15 bases between them. The germline gives CDR1 GTSNPN, CDR2 SVGIG (reference sequence). CDR3 residues: CAWSIKGAEGYTF. The CDR3 DNA reads TGTGCCTGGAGTATTAAGGGCGCGGAGGGCTACACCTTC.

The chain employs TRBV5-5 and TRBJ2-7; D unresolved. The ends were cut back, 0 bases at V and 5 bases at J, with 12 bases in the middle. The CDR3 has 14 residues. CDR1 SGHKS and CDR2 YYEKEE come from the germline V gene (reference sequence). The CDR3 coding sequence is TGTGCCAGCAGCTTGGCGGCAGGTCCTCACGAGCAGTACTTC. Translated: CASSLAAGPHEQYF.

The chain uses TRBV4-1 and TRBJ1-1; 7 nucleotides match TRBD1. The CDR3 length is 15 residues. From germline, CDR1 is MGHRA and CDR2 YSYEKL. The V gene end was trimmed by 2 bases and the J gene end by 5 bases; junction bases not matched to a gene: 8. The DNA for the CDR3 is TGCGCCAGCAGCCAATCAAGACAGGGCGGGACTGAAGCTTTCTTT. Translated: CASSQSRQGGTEAFF.

This rearrangement joins TRBV27 to TRBJ1-2; the D is unclear. In germline, CDR1 is MNHEY, CDR2 SMNVEV (reference sequence). Trimming removed 3 bases from V and 7 bases from J, with 12 bases in between. The CDR3 runs to 13 residues. CDR3 bases: TGTGCCAGCAGTTTGAACCAGGCTAGTGGCTACACCTTC. Translating it yields CASSLNQASGYTF.

The chain uses TRBV29-1 and TRBJ1-1; D is ambiguous. There are 12 residues in the CDR3. From germline, CDR1 is SQVTM and CDR2 ANQGSEA. Deletions cut 3 bases from V and 6 bases from J, with 11 bases between. DNA for the CDR3: TGCAGCGTTGAGGGTATGGATGCTGAAGCTTTCTTT. It specifies CSVEGMDAEAFF.

This clone was seen only once. V gene TRBV7-2 combines with J gene TRBJ2-2; 7 positions match TRBD1. The CDR3 covers 15 residues. Germline lookup yields CDR1 SGHTA and CDR2 FQGNSA. Trimming at V came to 1 base and at J to 4 bases, leaving 3 bases not matched to a gene. As DNA, the CDR3 is TGTGCCAGCAGCTTAGAGGGGGCTGGCACCGGGGAGCTGTTTTTT. Translating it yields CASSLEGAGTGELFF.

The J gene is TRBJ2-7, the V gene TRBV27; D gene ambiguous. This CDR3 is built from 13 residues. The V end lost 8 bases, the J end lost 1 base, and 12 bases lay between the germline ends. CDR1 and CDR2 from the germline V gene are MNHEY and SMNVEV (reference sequence). CDR3 bases: TGTGCCAGCCTACCGGACGGATCCTACGAGCAGTACTTC. It translates to CASLPDGSYEQYF.

This clone was recorded once. This chain connects TRBV29-1 to TRBJ1-1, with a possible D match to TRBD1 (5 bases). The CDR3 has 13 residues. Germline CDR1 SQVTM, CDR2 ANQGSEA. Trimming took off 6 bases at V and 6 bases at J, with 17 bases between the two ends. This CDR3 is CSVDGPWGPEAFF. The CDR3, as DNA: TGCAGCGTGGACGGTCCCTGGGGCCCTGAAGCTTTCTTT.